The 28 T cell receptor beta chains presented below share a single source sample, sequenced in a study of cytomegalovirus exposure and HLA in healthy donors. PCR used 60 Vbeta primers and 13 Jbeta primers. Method: immunoSEQ multiplex PCR; TCRdb's copy keeps in-frame clones and lacks some. The profile covers approximately 140,000 clones, with roughly 73% appearing a single time and around 1.6% taken by the ten largest. The material sequenced was PBMCs. The source of these receptors is a female donor in good health and CMV-seronegative.

The chain is built from TRBV28 and TRBJ1-1; tentatively, D is TRBD1 (5 bases). Germline V gene sequence: CDR1 MDHEN, CDR2 SYDVKM. The CDR3 spans 13 residues. V was clipped by 7 bases and J by 12 bases, with 21 bases between them. The CDR3 region is CASTPRGGLKSFF. DNA for the CDR3: TGTGCCAGCACCCCCCGGGGGGGACTGAAGTCTTTCTTT.

The V gene is TRBV20-1, the J gene TRBJ2-7, with TRBD2 as a possible D gene (6 bases). Germline assignment: CDR1 DFQATT and CDR2 SNEGSKA (reference sequence). With 1 base removed from V and 6 bases from J, the gap between germline ends came to 7 bases. The CDR3 sequence is 11 residues long. Here the CDR3 reads CSARGRVEQYF. DNA for the CDR3: TGCAGTGCTAGAGGGAGGGTCGAGCAGTACTTC.

The chain carries TRBV4-1 and TRBJ1-1; 7 bases are shared with TRBD1. Looked up from germline, CDR1 is MGHRA and CDR2 is YSYEKL. The J segment lost 2 bases and the V segment lost 3 bases, leaving 9 bases of the junction unmatched. CDR3 size: 16 residues. For the CDR3, the DNA is TGCGCCAGCAGCCAGGGGGAGACAGGGTTTAACACTGAAGCTTTCTTT. Amino acids: CASSQGETGFNTEAFF.

The V and J genes are TRBV5-1 and TRBJ2-3, with 9 bases lining up with TRBD1. The CDR3 contains 14 residues. V was clipped by 4 bases and J by 5 bases; unmatched bases: 5. The germline V gene has CDR1 SGHRS and CDR2 YFSETQ. CDR3 loop: CASSGDRVRDTQYF. Here the CDR3 DNA reads TGCGCCAGCAGCGGGGACAGGGTGAGAGATACGCAGTATTTT.

In this sample, this clone turned up a few times. The chain joins TRBV19 to TRBJ1-1, with D unclear. V was trimmed by 6 bases and J by 5 bases, leaving 16 bases between them. The CDR3 totals 14 residues. Germline-derived CDR1 and CDR2 are LNHDA and SQIVND (reference sequence). CDR3 sequence reads: CASRRGEQSTEAFF. CDR3 sequence (DNA): TGTGCCAGTAGACGCGGGGAGCAGAGTACTGAAGCTTTCTTT. The variable domain in full, completed from reference TRBV19 and TRBJ1-1, reads DGGITQSPKYLFRKEGQNVTLSCEQNLNHDAMYWYRQDPGQGLRLIYYSQIVNDFQKGDIAEGYSVSREKKESFPLTVTSAQKNPTAFYLCASRRGEQSTEAFFGQGTRLTVV.

The chain has TRBV5-1 and TRBJ2-7; 8 bases are shared with TRBD1. The CDR3 is 15 residues long. Germline CDR1 is SGHRS and CDR2 is YFSETQ. V shed 4 bases and J 7 bases; nucleotides not matched to a gene: 13. The CDR3 here is CASSENQPTGEEQYF. CDR3 nucleotide sequence: TGCGCCAGCAGCGAAAACCAGCCGACAGGGGAGGAGCAGTACTTC.

The chain employs TRBV7-9 and TRBJ2-5, with D possibly matching TRBD2 (6 bases). Germline loops: CDR1 SEHNR, CDR2 FQNEAQ (reference sequence). The CDR3 is made up of 13 amino acids. The V and J ends lost 4 bases and 2 bases respectively, with 8 bases between them. The chain's CDR3 is CASSYAGQETQYF. The CDR3 DNA reads as TGTGCCAGCAGCTATGCGGGGCAAGAGACCCAGTACTTC. The variable domain in full, with the rest retrieved from reference TRBV7-9 and TRBJ2-5, is DTGVSQNPRHKITKRGQNVTFRCDPISEHNRLYWYRQTLGQGPEFLTYFQNEAQLEKSRLLSDRFSAERPKGSFSTLEIQRTEQGDSAMYLCASSYAGQETQYFGPGTRLLVL.

The chain has TRBV27 and TRBJ1-1, with D perhaps matching TRBD1 (6 bases). Germline V CDR1 and CDR2: MNHEY, SMNVEV (reference sequence). With 5 bases removed from V and 2 bases from J, the gap between germline ends came to 9 bases. The CDR3 runs 13 residues. CDR3 nucleotide sequence: TGTGCCAGCAGTGTACAGGGAAACACTGAAGCTTTCTTT. It translates to CASSVQGNTEAFF.

The genes are TRBV19 and TRBJ1-1; 11 bases are a match to TRBD1. The CDR3 has 15 amino acids. Germline V gives CDR1 LNHDA, CDR2 SQIVND (reference sequence). Trimming at V came to 3 bases and at J to 4 bases, leaving 4 bases not matched to a gene. CDR3: CASSIPGTGGTEAFF. Written as DNA, the CDR3 is TGTGCCAGTAGTATTCCCGGGACAGGGGGCACTGAAGCTTTCTTT.

The chain carries TRBV11-3 and TRBJ1-3; weak D call: TRBD1 (6 bases). Trimming pared 0 bases from V and 0 bases from J, leaving 9 bases between. The CDR3 totals 16 residues. Germline V gives CDR1 SGHNT, CDR2 YENEEA. In DNA, the CDR3 is TGTGCCAGCAGCTTAGAAGGACAGAACTCTGGAAACACCATATATTTT. This encodes CASSLEGQNSGNTIYF.

This clone was seen only a few times. The chain has TRBV7-9 and TRBJ2-2, with a tentative D call TRBD1 (7 bases). This CDR3 contains 16 residues. Germline CDR1 is SEHNR and CDR2 is FQNEAQ (reference sequence). Trimming shortened V by 5 bases and J by 4 bases, and 17 bases separated the two germline ends. For the CDR3, the DNA is TGTGCCAGCAGCAAGGCAGCCAGGGGGGCCACCGGGGAGCTGTTTTTT. It specifies CASSKAARGATGELFF.

The CDR3 region is CASADRARSYTF. CDR3 in DNA: TGTGCCAGCGCAGACAGGGCAAGAAGCTACACCTTC. The chain uses TRBV28 and TRBJ1-2; 7 nucleotides line up with TRBD1. Trimming removed 8 bases from V and 9 bases from J; junction bases left unmatched: 9. From germline, CDR1 is MDHEN and CDR2 SYDVKM. The CDR3 contains 12 residues.

The V gene is TRBV7-9, the J gene TRBJ2-7; tentatively, D is TRBD1 (7 bases). The CDR3 runs 17 residues. CDR1 and CDR2 from the germline V gene are SEHNR and FQNEAQ (reference sequence). V was cut by 4 bases and J by 4 bases, with 23 bases left in between. Written as DNA, the CDR3 is TGTGCCAGCAGCTACTTCTATCGGACAGGAGGGCAATACGAGCAGTACTTC. As protein: CASSYFYRTGGQYEQYF.

The chain carries TRBV10-2 and TRBJ1-5; D unclear. The CDR3 runs 14 residues. From germline, CDR1 is WSHSY and CDR2 SAAADI. V lost 3 bases, J lost 1 base, and 7 bases lay in between. For the CDR3, the DNA is TGCGCCAGCAGTGAACGGTGGAGCAATCAGCCCCAGCATTTT. Translating it yields CASSERWSNQPQHF.

The chain has TRBV27 and TRBJ1-1; possibly TRBD1 for D (5 bases). This CDR3 contains 16 residues. V lost 0 bases to trimming and J lost 3 bases, with 14 bases between them. Germline V gives CDR1 MNHEY, CDR2 SMNVEV (reference sequence). The CDR3 protein is CASSLSWGGRDTEAFF. CDR3 in DNA: TGTGCCAGCAGTTTATCGTGGGGGGGAAGGGACACTGAAGCTTTCTTT.

V gene TRBV19 combines with J gene TRBJ1-5; 8 nucleotides line up with TRBD1. Trimming removed 1 base from V and 1 base from J; junction bases left unmatched: 6. The CDR3 extends over 17 amino acids. In germline, CDR1 is LNHDA, CDR2 SQIVND (reference sequence). The CDR3 region has the DNA TGTGCCAGTAGTATAGGGGTCGGGGACAGGAGCAATCAGCCCCAGCATTTT. Encoded protein: CASSIGVGDRSNQPQHF.

This clone was picked up one time. This chain links TRBV7-2 with TRBJ1-5, with 9 bases lining up with TRBD1. J gave up 6 bases and V 3 bases, and 9 bases lay outside the gene matches. This CDR3 is 16 amino acids long. The germline CDR1 and CDR2 sequences are SGHTA and FQGNSA. Here the CDR3 reads CASSLNTGGVFQPQHF. CDR3 DNA sequence: TGTGCCAGCAGCTTGAATACAGGGGGCGTCTTTCAGCCCCAGCATTTT. Filled out from reference TRBV7-2 and TRBJ1-5, the complete variable domain reads GAGVSQSPSNKVTEKGKDVELRCDPISGHTALYWYRQSLGQGLEFLIYFQGNSAPDKSGLPSDRFSAERTGGSVSTLTIQRTQQEDSAVYLCASSLNTGGVFQPQHFGDGTRLSIL.

The chain uses TRBV28 and TRBJ1-1; TRBD1 agrees at 10 bases. This CDR3 region has 14 residues. Germline assignment: CDR1 MDHEN and CDR2 SYDVKM. Germline trimming cut 6 bases from V and 4 bases from J; bases unmatched to any gene: 5. The DNA for the CDR3 is TGTGCCAGCAGGGGGGGACAGGGGACCACTGAAGCTTTCTTT. This translates into CASRGGQGTTEAFF.

The chain joins TRBV19 to TRBJ1-1, with 10 bases that match TRBD1. Germline CDR1 reads LNHDA; CDR2 reads SQIVND (reference sequence). V dropped 7 bases and J dropped 0; count of bases not matched to a gene: 14. This CDR3 is 18 amino acids long. CDR3 protein: CASTPSGTGVLMNTEAFF. The CDR3, as DNA: TGTGCCAGTACCCCATCCGGGACAGGGGTACTTATGAACACTGAAGCTTTCTTT. The variable domain in full, with the rest retrieved from reference TRBV19 and TRBJ1-1, is DGGITQSPKYLFRKEGQNVTLSCEQNLNHDAMYWYRQDPGQGLRLIYYSQIVNDFQKGDIAEGYSVSREKKESFPLTVTSAQKNPTAFYLCASTPSGTGVLMNTEAFFGQGTRLTVV.

V and J are TRBV7-3 and TRBJ2-6; 9 bases align to TRBD1. Per the germline V gene, CDR1 is SGHTA and CDR2 is FQGTGA. This CDR3 has 20 amino acids. Trimming cost V 4 bases and J 0 bases; bases outside gene matches: 13. The CDR3 coding sequence is TGTGCCAGCAGCTCTGGGGCCCGGGACAGGGTTCCCTCTGGGGCCAACGTCCTGACTTTC. Its translation: CASSSGARDRVPSGANVLTF.

The genes are TRBV28 and TRBJ2-1; TRBD2 agrees at 12 bases. V trimming: 5 bases; J trimming: 8 bases; junction bases outside the gene matches: 4. From germline, CDR1 is MDHEN and CDR2 SYDVKM. The CDR3 is 14 amino acids. The CDR3 sequence: CASSGLAGPYEQFF. The DNA of the CDR3 is TGTGCCAGCAGTGGACTAGCGGGACCTTATGAGCAGTTCTTC.

The chain joins TRBV19 to TRBJ2-3; 8 bases are shared with TRBD2. Germline assignment: CDR1 LNHDA and CDR2 SQIVND (reference sequence). The CDR3 has 16 residues. The junction had 8 bases not matched to a gene; V was cut back by 5 bases and J by 1 base. For the CDR3, the DNA is TGTGCCAGTAGTCTGGTCCCGGGGGGGGGCACAGATACGCAGTATTTT. It specifies CASSLVPGGGTDTQYF.

This clone was seen just once. The J gene is TRBJ1-2, the V gene TRBV25-1; TRBD1 aligns across 9 bases. Per germline, CDR1 MGHDK and CDR2 SYGVNS. Trimming cost V 6 bases and J 4 bases; bases outside gene matches: 15. The CDR3 is 17 residues long. DNA of the CDR3: TGTGCCAGCAGCGTTACAGGGGGCCGACCTCTATTCTATGGCTACACCTTC. Encoded protein: CASSVTGGRPLFYGYTF.

This clone showed up just a few times. The chain combines TRBV6-5 with TRBJ1-2; tentatively, D is TRBD1 (6 bases). There are 14 residues in the CDR3. Germline loops: CDR1 MNHEY, CDR2 SVGAGI. V dropped 2 bases and J dropped 4 bases, with 11 bases sitting between them. In DNA form, the CDR3 reads TGTGCCAGCAGTTACCGACAGGACACCTATGGCTACACCTTC. Amino acids: CASSYRQDTYGYTF.

This clone was counted between two and nine times. The V call is TRBV28, the J call TRBJ2-7; no firm D call. The CDR3 covers 14 residues. CDR1 is MDHEN, CDR2 SYDVKM, per germline. V was shortened by 6 bases and J by 0 bases, with 12 bases between the two germline ends. In DNA form, the CDR3 reads TGTGCCAGCAGGGAAAGGAGTTACTCCTACGAGCAGTACTTC. Protein sequence: CASRERSYSYEQYF. Using reference TRBV28 and TRBJ2-7 for the parts outside the CDR3, the full variable domain is DVKVTQSSRYLVKRTGEKVFLECVQDMDHENMFWYRQDPGLGLRLIYFSYDVKMKEKGDIPEGYSVSREKKERFSLILESASTNQTSMYLCASRERSYSYEQYFGPGTRLTVT.

Only a few counts were recorded for this clone. The chain combines TRBV19 with TRBJ1-1; D is unresolved. CDR3 length: 13 residues. Trimming removed 6 bases at V and 2 bases at J, with 10 bases between. Germline V gene lookup returns CDR1 LNHDA and CDR2 SQIVND (reference sequence). CDR3 DNA sequence: TGTGCCAGTAGGGTCAAGCTCAACACTGAAGCTTTCTTT. Its translation is CASRVKLNTEAFF.

J is TRBJ2-5 and V is TRBV7-8; D is possibly TRBD1 (6 bases). V shed 5 bases and J shed 3 bases, with 16 bases lying between them. This CDR3 is 15 amino acids long. Germline V CDR1 and CDR2: SGHVS, FQNEAQ. CDR3 bases: TGTGCCAGCAGCGAGGGTTGGACAGATAAAGAGACCCAGTACTTC. It specifies CASSEGWTDKETQYF.

This clone was picked up a small number of times. The CDR3 loop reads CASSIVSGNSPLHF. The CDR3 coding sequence is TGTGCCAGTAGTATAGTGAGTGGTAATTCACCCCTCCACTTT. The chain is built from TRBV19 and TRBJ1-6; D unresolved. CDR3 size: 14 residues. V lost 1 base and J 6 bases, leaving 7 bases between the germline ends. Germline CDR1 reads LNHDA; CDR2 reads SQIVND (reference sequence).